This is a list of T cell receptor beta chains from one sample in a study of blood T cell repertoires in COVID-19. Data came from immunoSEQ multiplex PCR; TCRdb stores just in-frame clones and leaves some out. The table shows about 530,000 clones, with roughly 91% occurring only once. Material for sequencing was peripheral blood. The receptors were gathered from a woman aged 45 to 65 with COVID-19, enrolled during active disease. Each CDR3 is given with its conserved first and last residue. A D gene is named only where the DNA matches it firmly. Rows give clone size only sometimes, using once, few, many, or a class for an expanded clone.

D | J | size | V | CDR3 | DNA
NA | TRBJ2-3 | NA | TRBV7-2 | CASSLGTAGDTQYF | TGTGCCAGCAGCTTAGGGACAGCAGGGGATACGCAGTATTTT
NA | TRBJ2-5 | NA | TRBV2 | CASIKAEETQYF | TGTGCCAGCATAAAGGCGGAAGAGACCCAGTACTTC
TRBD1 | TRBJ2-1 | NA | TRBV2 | CASRAGTGYYNEQFF | TGTGCCAGCAGGGCCGGGACAGGGTACTACAATGAGCAGTTCTTC
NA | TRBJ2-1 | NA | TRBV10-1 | CASSESPDNEQFF | TGCGCCAGCAGTGAGTCTCCAGACAATGAGCAGTTCTTC
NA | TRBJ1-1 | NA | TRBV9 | CASSVAQGMNTEAFF | TGTGCCAGCAGCGTAGCTCAGGGGATGAACACTGAAGCTTTCTTT
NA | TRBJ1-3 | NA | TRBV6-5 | CASRPEAVPRNTIYF | TGTGCCAGCAGACCAGAAGCGGTCCCCCGAAACACCATATATTTT
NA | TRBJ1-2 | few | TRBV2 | CASSPNGEGYTF | TGTGCCAGCAGTCCCAACGGGGAGGGCTACACCTTC
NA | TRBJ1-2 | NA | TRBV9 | CASSVGALSDYGYTF | TGTGCCAGCAGCGTAGGGGCTCTCTCCGACTATGGCTACACCTTC
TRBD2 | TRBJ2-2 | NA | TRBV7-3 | CASSPGSGGPTGELFF | TGTGCCAGCAGCCCCGGAAGCGGGGGTCCCACCGGGGAGCTGTTTTTT
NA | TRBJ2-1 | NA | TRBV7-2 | CASSSVDTYDNQFF | TGTGCCAGCAGCTCCGTAGACACATACGATAACCAGTTCTTC
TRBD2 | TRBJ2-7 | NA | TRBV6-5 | CASKMRSGSLYEQYF | TGTGCCAGCAAAATGCGGAGCGGGAGTTTATACGAGCAGTACTTC
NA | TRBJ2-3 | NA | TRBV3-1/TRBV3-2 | CASSPIFIEADTQYF | TGTGCCAGCAGCCCGATCTTTATAGAGGCAGATACGCAGTATTTT
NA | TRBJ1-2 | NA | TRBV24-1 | CATAGTGNYGYTF | TGTGCCACCGCCGGAACAGGGAACTATGGCTACACCTTC
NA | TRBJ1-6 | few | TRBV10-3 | CAISESSGWNSPLHF | TGTGCCATCAGTGAGTCCTCGGGGTGGAATTCACCCCTCCACTTT
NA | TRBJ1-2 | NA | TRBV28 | CASSLSQRSGYTF | TGTGCCAGCAGTTTATCCCAGCGAAGTGGCTACACCTTC
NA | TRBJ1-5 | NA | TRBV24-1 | CATRPPWEDQPQHF | TGTGCCACCAGACCCCCTTGGGAGGATCAGCCCCAGCATTTT
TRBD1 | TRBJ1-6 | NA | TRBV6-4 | CASSEAGGDSPLHF | TGTGCCAGCAGTGAGGCAGGGGGCGATTCGCCCCTCCACTTT
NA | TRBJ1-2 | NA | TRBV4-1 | CATVASYGYTF | TGCGCCACCGTGGCCTCTTATGGCTACACCTTC
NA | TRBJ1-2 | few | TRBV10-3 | CATTRDRRSEARGYTF | TGTGCCACAACCCGAGACCGGCGGAGCGAGGCCCGGGGCTACACCTTC
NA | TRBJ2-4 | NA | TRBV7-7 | CASSSWTVEDIQYF | TGTGCCAGCAGCTCGTGGACGGTGGAGGACATTCAGTACTTC
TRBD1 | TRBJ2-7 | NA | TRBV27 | CASSPQGVTTYEQYF | TGTGCCAGCAGCCCCCAGGGGGTTACGACCTACGAGCAGTACTTC
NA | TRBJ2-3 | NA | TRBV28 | CASEGGGTDTQYF | TGTGCCAGCGAGGGCGGGGGCACAGATACGCAGTATTTT
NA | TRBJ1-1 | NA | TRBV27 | CASSLLPGMNTEAFF | TGTGCCAGCAGTTTACTCCCGGGGATGAACACTGAAGCTTTCTTT
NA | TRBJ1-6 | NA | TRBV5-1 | CASSLTGTDSPLHF | TGCGCCAGCAGCCTGACAGGAACTGATTCACCCCTCCACTTT
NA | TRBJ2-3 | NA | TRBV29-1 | CSVELTGTSTDTQYF | TGCAGCGTTGAATTGACAGGCACCTCAACAGATACGCAGTATTTT
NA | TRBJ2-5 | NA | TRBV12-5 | CASGPVGAGLGQETQYF | TGTGCTAGTGGTCCCGTGGGGGCAGGGTTAGGGCAAGAGACCCAGTACTTC
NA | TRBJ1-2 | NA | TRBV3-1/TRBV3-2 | CASSQYREGYTF | TGTGCCAGCAGCCAGTACAGGGAAGGCTACACCTTC
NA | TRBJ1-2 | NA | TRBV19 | CASSIDVRGGYGYTF | TGTGCCAGTAGTATAGACGTACGGGGGGGCTATGGCTACACCTTC
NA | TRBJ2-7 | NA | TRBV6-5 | CASTGITISYEQYF | TGTGCCAGCACAGGGATAACTATCTCCTACGAGCAGTACTTC
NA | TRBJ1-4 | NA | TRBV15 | CATSRPDSDRGKLFF | TGTGCCACCAGCAGACCCGACAGTGATAGGGGAAAACTGTTTTTT
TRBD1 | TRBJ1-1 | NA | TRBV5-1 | CASSRRTGSTEAFF | TGCGCCAGCAGCCGGCGGACAGGGAGCACTGAAGCTTTCTTT
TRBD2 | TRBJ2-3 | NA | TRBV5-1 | CASSLAEGTDTQYF | TGCGCCAGCAGCCTAGCGGAAGGCACAGATACGCAGTATTTT
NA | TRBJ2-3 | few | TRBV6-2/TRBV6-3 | CASSYPDTQYF | TGTGCCAGCAGTTACCCGGATACGCAGTATTTT
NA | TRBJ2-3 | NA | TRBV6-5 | CASRVSPSQDTQYF | TGTGCCAGTCGGGTATCTCCTTCCCAAGATACGCAGTATTTT
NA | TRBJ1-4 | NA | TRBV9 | CASSPRLATNEKLFF | TGTGCCAGCAGCCCCCGACTTGCAACTAATGAAAAACTGTTTTTT
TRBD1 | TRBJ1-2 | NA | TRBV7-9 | CASRHPGQALSGYTF | TGTGCCAGCAGACACCCGGGACAGGCGCTCAGTGGCTACACCTTC
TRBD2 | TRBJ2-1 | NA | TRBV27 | CASSPRAGGGNEQFF | TGTGCCAGCAGTCCTAGGGCGGGGGGGGGCAATGAGCAGTTCTTC
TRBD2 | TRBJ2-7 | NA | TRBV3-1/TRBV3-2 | CASSRGTSGGYEQYF | TGTGCCAGCAGCCGGGGGACTAGCGGGGGATACGAGCAGTACTTC
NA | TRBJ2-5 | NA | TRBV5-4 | CASRSGVQETQYF | TGTGCCAGCAGATCCGGGGTCCAAGAGACCCAGTACTTC
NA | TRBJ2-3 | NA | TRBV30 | CAWSVGGTQYF | TGTGCCTGGAGTGTCGGCGGGACGCAGTATTTT
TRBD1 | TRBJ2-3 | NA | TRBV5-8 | CASRGQTSTDTQYF | TGTGCCAGCAGGGGACAGACTAGCACAGATACGCAGTATTTT
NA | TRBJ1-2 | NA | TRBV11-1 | CASSLEPGEGGYTF | TGTGCCAGCAGCTTAGAACCGGGTGAAGGAGGCTACACCTTC
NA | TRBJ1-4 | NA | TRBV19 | CASQEGDIREKLFF | TGTGCCAGTCAAGAGGGGGACATTCGCGAAAAACTGTTTTTT
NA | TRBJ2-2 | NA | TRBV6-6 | CASSYGGYRELFF | TGTGCCAGCAGTTACGGGGGCTACCGGGAGCTGTTTTTT
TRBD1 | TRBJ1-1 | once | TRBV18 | CASSPEQGWGMNTEAFF | TGTGCCAGCTCACCAGAACAGGGGTGGGGAATGAACACTGAAGCTTTCTTT
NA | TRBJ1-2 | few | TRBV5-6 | CASSPDINYGYTF | TGTGCCAGCAGCCCGGACATTAACTATGGCTACACCTTC
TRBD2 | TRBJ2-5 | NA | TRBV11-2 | CASSSPLTSGGQETQYF | TGTGCCAGCAGCTCCCCGTTAACTAGCGGGGGACAAGAGACCCAGTACTTC
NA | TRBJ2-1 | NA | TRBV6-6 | CASSYSRVSYNEQFF | TGTGCCAGCAGTTACTCCAGGGTCTCCTACAATGAGCAGTTCTTC
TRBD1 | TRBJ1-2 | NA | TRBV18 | CASSLGGQTNYGYTF | TGTGCCAGCTCACTTGGGGGACAGACTAACTATGGCTACACCTTC
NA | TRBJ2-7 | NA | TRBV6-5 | CASSTQAGTEQYF | TGTGCCAGCAGTACCCAGGCCGGAACGGAGCAGTACTTC
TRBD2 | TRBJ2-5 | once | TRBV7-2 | CASSLSRGGSGETQYF | TGTGCCAGCAGCTTATCCCGCGGGGGTTCAGGAGAGACCCAGTACTTC
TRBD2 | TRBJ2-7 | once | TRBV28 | CASRVAGLSSYEQYF | TGTGCCAGCAGAGTAGCGGGTCTTAGCTCCTACGAGCAGTACTTC
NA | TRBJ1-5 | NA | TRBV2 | CASSEVTPYQPQHF | TGTGCCAGCAGTGAAGTTACACCCTATCAGCCCCAGCATTTT
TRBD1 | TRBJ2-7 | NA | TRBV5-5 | CASSIRDRVSEQYF | TGTGCCAGCAGCATCCGGGACAGGGTCAGCGAGCAGTACTTC
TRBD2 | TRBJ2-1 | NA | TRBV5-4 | CASSWGLRNEQFF | TGTGCCAGCAGCTGGGGACTACGCAATGAGCAGTTCTTC
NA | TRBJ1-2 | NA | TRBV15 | CATSGQAYGYTF | TGTGCCACCTCTGGGCAGGCCTATGGCTACACCTTC
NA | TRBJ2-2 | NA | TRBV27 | CASMGGNRNTGELFF | TGTGCCAGCATGGGGGGAAATAGAAACACCGGGGAGCTGTTTTTT
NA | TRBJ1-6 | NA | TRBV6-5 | CASSPAPAESPLHF | TGTGCCAGCAGTCCTGCCCCCGCCGAGTCACCCCTCCACTTT
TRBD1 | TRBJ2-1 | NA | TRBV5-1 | CASSFRQGRNEQFF | TGCGCCAGCAGCTTCCGACAGGGGAGGAATGAGCAGTTCTTC
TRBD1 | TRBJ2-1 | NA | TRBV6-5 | CASTPGTGLVGEQFF | TGTGCCAGCACGCCCGGGACAGGATTAGTGGGTGAGCAGTTCTTC